The source of this T cell receptor beta chain is a study of vaccination and CD4 T cells after COVID-19. Study background: Vaccination of participants consisted of two doses of either BNT162b2 or mRNA-1273 vaccine.

Regarding this clonotype: Its specificity is not known.

TCRdb processed the PCR reads anew with MiXCR; each CDR3 protein has one entry. The table records around 20,000 distinct CDR3 sequences, under 60% of them present only once. Dates of PCR positivity, March to December 2020, preceded the US Alpha, Beta and Delta variants. Findings of the study overall: Spike mono-reactivity was shown by 304 of 307 vaccine-specific clones in convalescent patients.

This sample comprised CD4+ T cells from blood, obtained before SARS-CoV-2 vaccination. The sequence came from a human donor who had recovered from COVID-19.

CDR3 sequence (DNA): TGTGCCACCAGCAGAGACGCGGAACCAGGGTTTAAGCAGTTCTTC. Amino acid sequence: CATSRDAEPGFKQFF. This rearrangement joins TRBV15 to TRBJ2-1; TRBD1 might be the D (5 bases). Germline CDR1 and CDR2: LNHNV and YYDKDF (reference sequence). This CDR3 contains 15 residues. Trimming took 0 bases from V and 11 from J, leaving 17 bases between them.